A selection of T cell receptor beta chains follows, all from one sample in a study of CDR3 diversity in severe acne. In TCRdb, the PCR reads were re-called with MiXCR into one record per CDR3 protein. This table holds about 98,000 distinct CDR3 sequences, under 60% found once. Source material: blood. The receptors come from a male donor with acne. Each CDR3 is given with its conserved first and last residue. A D gene is named only where the DNA matches it firmly. Size is stated for part of the rows, as once, few or many counts, or as a class when the clone is expanded.

cdr3_nt: TGTGCCAGCTCACCACAATCCGGGGACAATGAGCAGTTCTTC
cdr3_aa: CASSPQSGDNEQFF
v_call: TRBV18
j_call: TRBJ2-1
clone_size: -
d_call: -

cdr3_nt: TGTGCCAGCAGCTCCCCCAGGGATAGTTCCTACGAGCAGTACTTC
cdr3_aa: CASSSPRDSSYEQYF
v_call: TRBV7-9
j_call: TRBJ2-7
clone_size: -
d_call: -

cdr3_nt: TGTGCCATCACTCTGGGAGGGCCTGCAGATACGCAGTATTTT
cdr3_aa: CAITLGGPADTQYF
v_call: TRBV10-3
j_call: TRBJ2-3
clone_size: -
d_call: TRBD2

cdr3_nt: TGTGCCAGCAGCCCCCGGGACAGTCATGGCTACACCTTC
cdr3_aa: CASSPRDSHGYTF
v_call: TRBV9
j_call: TRBJ1-2
clone_size: -
d_call: TRBD1

cdr3_nt: TGTGCCAGCAGTGCGACACAGCGTAACTATGGCTACACCTTC
cdr3_aa: CASSATQRNYGYTF
v_call: TRBV2
j_call: TRBJ1-2
clone_size: few
d_call: -

cdr3_nt: TGTGCCAGCAGTTACGCCAGCCCAGGGACCCAGTACTTC
cdr3_aa: CASSYASPGTQYF
v_call: TRBV6-2/TRBV6-3
j_call: TRBJ2-5
clone_size: -
d_call: -

cdr3_nt: TGCGCCAGCAGTCCCGAGACAGGGTCTAGCACAGATACGCAGTATTTT
cdr3_aa: CASSPETGSSTDTQYF
v_call: TRBV10-1
j_call: TRBJ2-3
clone_size: -
d_call: TRBD1

cdr3_nt: TGTGCCTGGAGTCCAGACTATTCCTACGAGCAGTACTTC
cdr3_aa: CAWSPDYSYEQYF
v_call: TRBV30
j_call: TRBJ2-7
clone_size: few
d_call: -

cdr3_nt: TGTGCCAGCAGCGTAGAAGGGGCGGGGGGCACAGATACGCAGTATTTT
cdr3_aa: CASSVEGAGGTDTQYF
v_call: TRBV9
j_call: TRBJ2-3
clone_size: many
d_call: TRBD2

cdr3_nt: TGTGCCAGCAGCCACGGGACTCCGGGGCGGCACGAGCAGTACTTC
cdr3_aa: CASSHGTPGRHEQYF
v_call: TRBV5-1
j_call: TRBJ2-7
clone_size: -
d_call: -

cdr3_nt: TGTGCCAGCAGCTCGATGACAGGGGGTATCGGCATGAACACTGAAGCTTTCTTT
cdr3_aa: CASSSMTGGIGMNTEAFF
v_call: TRBV7-8
j_call: TRBJ1-1
clone_size: many
d_call: TRBD1

cdr3_nt: TGTGCCAGCAGCCACAGCCCCTACGAGCAGTACTTC
cdr3_aa: CASSHSPYEQYF
v_call: TRBV14
j_call: TRBJ2-7
clone_size: many
d_call: -

cdr3_nt: TGTGCCAGCAGAAATGGACACTCCAATCAGCCCCAGCGTTTT
cdr3_aa: CASRNGHSNQPQRF
v_call: TRBV7-3
j_call: TRBJ1-5
clone_size: -
d_call: -

cdr3_nt: TGTGCCAGCAGTTTCGCCGGGACAACAGAGCCCCAGCATTTT
cdr3_aa: CASSFAGTTEPQHF
v_call: TRBV28
j_call: TRBJ1-5
clone_size: many
d_call: -

cdr3_nt: TGTGCCAGCAGCGTAGGGGCGGGAGAGGGGTACTTC
cdr3_aa: CASSVGAGEGYF
v_call: TRBV9
j_call: TRBJ2-7
clone_size: -
d_call: TRBD2

cdr3_nt: TGTGCCAGCACTCTCAGCGGGAGTATTGGAGAGACCCAGTACTTC
cdr3_aa: CASTLSGSIGETQYF
v_call: TRBV9
j_call: TRBJ2-5
clone_size: -
d_call: TRBD2

cdr3_nt: TGTGCCAGCAGTCTACATTCCATTAGCGGGGGGGACCACGAGCAGTACTTC
cdr3_aa: CASSLHSISGGDHEQYF
v_call: TRBV28
j_call: TRBJ2-7
clone_size: many
d_call: TRBD2